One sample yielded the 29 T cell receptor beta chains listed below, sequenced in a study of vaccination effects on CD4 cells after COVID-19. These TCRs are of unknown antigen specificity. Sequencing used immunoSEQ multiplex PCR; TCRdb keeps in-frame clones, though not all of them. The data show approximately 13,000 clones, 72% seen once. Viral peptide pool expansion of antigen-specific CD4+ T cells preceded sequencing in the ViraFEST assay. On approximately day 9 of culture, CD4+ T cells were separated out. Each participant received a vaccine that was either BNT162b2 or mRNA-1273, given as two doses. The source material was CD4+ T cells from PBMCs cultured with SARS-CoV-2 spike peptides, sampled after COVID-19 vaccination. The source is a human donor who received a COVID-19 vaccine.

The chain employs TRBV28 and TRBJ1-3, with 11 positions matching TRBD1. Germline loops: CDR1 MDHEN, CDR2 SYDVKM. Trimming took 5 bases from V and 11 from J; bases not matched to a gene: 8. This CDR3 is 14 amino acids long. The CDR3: CASSLRTGGISIYF. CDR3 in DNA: TGTGCCAGCAGTCTACGGACAGGGGGCATCTCCATATATTTT.

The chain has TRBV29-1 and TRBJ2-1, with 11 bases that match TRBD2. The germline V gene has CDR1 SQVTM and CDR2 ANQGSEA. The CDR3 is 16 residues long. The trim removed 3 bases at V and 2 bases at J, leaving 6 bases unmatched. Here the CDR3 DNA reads TGCAGCGTTGATTCCACTAGCGGGGGTACCTACAATGAGCAGTTCTTC. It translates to CSVDSTSGGTYNEQFF.

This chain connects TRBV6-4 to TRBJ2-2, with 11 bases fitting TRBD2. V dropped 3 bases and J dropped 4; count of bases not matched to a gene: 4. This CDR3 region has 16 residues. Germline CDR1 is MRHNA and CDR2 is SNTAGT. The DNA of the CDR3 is TGTGCCAGCAGTGAGACTAGCGGGACGGGCACCGGGGAGCTGTTTTTT. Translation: CASSETSGTGTGELFF.

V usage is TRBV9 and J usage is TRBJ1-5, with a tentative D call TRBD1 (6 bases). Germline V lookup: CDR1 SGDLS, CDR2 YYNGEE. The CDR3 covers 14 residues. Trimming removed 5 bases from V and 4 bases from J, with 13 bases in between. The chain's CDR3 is CASSGGRGNQPQHF. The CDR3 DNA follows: TGTGCCAGCAGTGGAGGAAGGGGGAATCAGCCCCAGCATTTT.

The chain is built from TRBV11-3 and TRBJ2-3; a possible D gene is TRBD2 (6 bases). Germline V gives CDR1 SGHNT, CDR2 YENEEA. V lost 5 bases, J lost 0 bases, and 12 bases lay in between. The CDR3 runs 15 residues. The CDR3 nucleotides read TGTGCCAGCAGCCCCACCGGGACTAGCACAGATACGCAGTATTTT. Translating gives CASSPTGTSTDTQYF.

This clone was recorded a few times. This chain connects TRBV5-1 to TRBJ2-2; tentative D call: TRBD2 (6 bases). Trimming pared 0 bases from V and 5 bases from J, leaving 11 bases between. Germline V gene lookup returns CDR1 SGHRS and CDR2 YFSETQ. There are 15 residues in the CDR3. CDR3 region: CASSLGGGSTGELFF. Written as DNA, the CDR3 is TGCGCCAGCAGCTTGGGTGGAGGGAGTACCGGGGAGCTGTTTTTT.

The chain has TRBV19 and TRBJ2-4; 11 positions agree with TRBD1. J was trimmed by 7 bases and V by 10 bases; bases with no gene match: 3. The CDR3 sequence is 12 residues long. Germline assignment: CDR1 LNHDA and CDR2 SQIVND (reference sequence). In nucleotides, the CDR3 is TGTGCCACTCGGGACAGGGGGAACATTCAGTACTTC. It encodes CATRDRGNIQYF.

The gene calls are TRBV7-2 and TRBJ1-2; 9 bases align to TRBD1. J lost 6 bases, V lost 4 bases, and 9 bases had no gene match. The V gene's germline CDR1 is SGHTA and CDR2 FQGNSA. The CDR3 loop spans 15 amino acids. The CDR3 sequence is CASSSAWGQGDGYTF. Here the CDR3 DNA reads TGTGCCAGCAGCTCGGCATGGGGACAGGGAGATGGCTACACCTTC.

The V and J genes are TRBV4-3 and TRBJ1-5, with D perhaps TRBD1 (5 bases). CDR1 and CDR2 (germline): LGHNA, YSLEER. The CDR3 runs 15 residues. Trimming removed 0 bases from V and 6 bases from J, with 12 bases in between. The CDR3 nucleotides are TGCGCCAGCAGCCAAGATGAGGGGACCGGTCAGCCCCAGCATTTT. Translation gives CASSQDEGTGQPQHF.

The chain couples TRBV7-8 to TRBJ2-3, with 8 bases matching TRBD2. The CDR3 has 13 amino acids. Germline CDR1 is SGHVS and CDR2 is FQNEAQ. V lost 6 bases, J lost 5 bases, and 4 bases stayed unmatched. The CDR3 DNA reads TGTGCCAGCAGTTTTACTAGCGGAGATACGCAGTATTTT. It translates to CASSFTSGDTQYF.

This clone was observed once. CDR3 DNA sequence: TGCGCCAGCAGCCAAAACCCCCAGCTAGGGTACTATGGCTACACCTTC. This sequence encodes CASSQNPQLGYYGYTF. The genes are TRBV4-3 and TRBJ1-2; D gene ambiguous. This CDR3 is 16 amino acids long. CDR1 and CDR2 from the germline V gene are LGHNA and YSLEER. Deletions cut 2 bases from V and 3 bases from J, with 16 bases between.

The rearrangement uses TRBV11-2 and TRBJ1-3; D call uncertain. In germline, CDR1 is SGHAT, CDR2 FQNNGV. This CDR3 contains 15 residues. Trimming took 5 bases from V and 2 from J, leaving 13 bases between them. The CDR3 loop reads CASSPSPSPGNTIYF. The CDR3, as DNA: TGTGCCAGCAGCCCATCTCCCTCCCCTGGAAACACCATATATTTT.

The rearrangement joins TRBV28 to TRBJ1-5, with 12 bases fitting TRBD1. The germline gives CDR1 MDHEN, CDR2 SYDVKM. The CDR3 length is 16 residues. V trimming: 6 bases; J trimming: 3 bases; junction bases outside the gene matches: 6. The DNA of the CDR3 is TGTGCCAGCAGCCCTATGGGACAGGGGGCCAATCAGCCCCAGCATTTT. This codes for CASSPMGQGANQPQHF.

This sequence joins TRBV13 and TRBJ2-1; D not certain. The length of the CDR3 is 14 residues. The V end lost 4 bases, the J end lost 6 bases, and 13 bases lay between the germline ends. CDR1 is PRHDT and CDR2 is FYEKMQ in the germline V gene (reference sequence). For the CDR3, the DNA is TGTGCCAGCAGCTCAAAGGGCACGTTCAATGAGCAGTTCTTC. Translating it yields CASSSKGTFNEQFF.

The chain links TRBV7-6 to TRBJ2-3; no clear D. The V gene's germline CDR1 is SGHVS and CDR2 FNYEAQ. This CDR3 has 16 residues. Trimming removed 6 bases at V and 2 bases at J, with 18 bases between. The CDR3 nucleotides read TGTGCCAGCAGTCCAGGTGTAGCCGTTTTCACAGATACGCAGTATTTT. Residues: CASSPGVAVFTDTQYF.

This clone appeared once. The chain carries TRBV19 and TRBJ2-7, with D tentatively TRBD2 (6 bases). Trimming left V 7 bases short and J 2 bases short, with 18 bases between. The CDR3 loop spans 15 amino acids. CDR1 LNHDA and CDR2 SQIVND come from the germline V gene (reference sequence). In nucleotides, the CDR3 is TGTGCCAGTACCAAATCCGGGAGTACCACCTACGAGCAGTACTTC. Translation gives CASTKSGSTTYEQYF.

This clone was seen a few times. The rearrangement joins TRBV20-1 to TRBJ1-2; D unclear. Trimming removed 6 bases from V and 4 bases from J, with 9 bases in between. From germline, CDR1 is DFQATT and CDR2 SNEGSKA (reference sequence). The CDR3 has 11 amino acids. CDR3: CSAIAIYGYTF. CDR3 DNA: TGCAGTGCGATTGCCATCTATGGCTACACCTTC.

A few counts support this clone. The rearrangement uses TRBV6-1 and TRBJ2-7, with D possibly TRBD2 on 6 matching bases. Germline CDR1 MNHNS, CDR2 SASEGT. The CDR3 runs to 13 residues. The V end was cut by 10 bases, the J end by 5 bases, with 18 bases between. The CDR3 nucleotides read TGTGCCACCTTGGAGGGTGGCCTCGACGAGCAGTACTTC. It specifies CATLEGGLDEQYF.

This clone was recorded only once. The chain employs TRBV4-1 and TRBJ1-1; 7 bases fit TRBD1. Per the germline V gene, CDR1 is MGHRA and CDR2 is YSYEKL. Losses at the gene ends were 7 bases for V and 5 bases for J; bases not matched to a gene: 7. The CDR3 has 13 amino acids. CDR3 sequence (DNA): TGCGCCAGCAATCTACAGGGGAGTACTGAAGCTTTCTTT. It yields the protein CASNLQGSTEAFF.

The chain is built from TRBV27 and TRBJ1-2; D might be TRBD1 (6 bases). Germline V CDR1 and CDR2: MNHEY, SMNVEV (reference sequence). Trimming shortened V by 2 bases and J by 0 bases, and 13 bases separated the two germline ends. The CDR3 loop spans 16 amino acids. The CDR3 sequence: CASSLRGVVANYGYTF. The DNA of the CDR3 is TGTGCCAGCAGTTTAAGGGGGGTTGTAGCTAACTATGGCTACACCTTC.

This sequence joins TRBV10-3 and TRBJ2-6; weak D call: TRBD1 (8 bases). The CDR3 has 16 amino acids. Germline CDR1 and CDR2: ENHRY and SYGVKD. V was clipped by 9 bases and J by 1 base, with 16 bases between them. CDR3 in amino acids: CAILQGGSSGANVLTF. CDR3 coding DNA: TGTGCCATTCTACAGGGGGGGAGTTCTGGGGCCAACGTCCTGACTTTC.

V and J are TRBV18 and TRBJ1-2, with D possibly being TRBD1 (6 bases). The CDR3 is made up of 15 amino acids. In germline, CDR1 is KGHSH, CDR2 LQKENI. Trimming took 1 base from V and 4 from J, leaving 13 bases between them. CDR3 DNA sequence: TGTGCCAGCTCACCACTCGAGACAGGACTCTATGGCTACACCTTC. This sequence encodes CASSPLETGLYGYTF.

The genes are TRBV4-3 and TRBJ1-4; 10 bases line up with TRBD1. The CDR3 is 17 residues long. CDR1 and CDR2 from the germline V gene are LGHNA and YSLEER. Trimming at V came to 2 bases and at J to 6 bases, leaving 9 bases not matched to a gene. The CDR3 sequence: CASSQRTAGTGDEKLFF. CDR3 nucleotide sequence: TGCGCCAGCAGCCAACGCACCGCCGGGACAGGGGATGAAAAACTGTTTTTT.

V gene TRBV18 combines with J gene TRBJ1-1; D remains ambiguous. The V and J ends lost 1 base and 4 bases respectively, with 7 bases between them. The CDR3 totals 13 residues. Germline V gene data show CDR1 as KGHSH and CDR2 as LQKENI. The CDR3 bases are TGTGCCAGCTCACCACTCCGGGGCACTGAAGCTTTCTTT. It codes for CASSPLRGTEAFF.

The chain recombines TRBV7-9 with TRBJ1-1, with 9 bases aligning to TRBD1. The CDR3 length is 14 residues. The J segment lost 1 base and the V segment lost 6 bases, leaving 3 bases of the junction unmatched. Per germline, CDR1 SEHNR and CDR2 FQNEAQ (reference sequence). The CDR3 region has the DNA TGTGCCAGCAGACAGACAGGGGGGAACACTGAAGCTTTCTTT. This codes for CASRQTGGNTEAFF.

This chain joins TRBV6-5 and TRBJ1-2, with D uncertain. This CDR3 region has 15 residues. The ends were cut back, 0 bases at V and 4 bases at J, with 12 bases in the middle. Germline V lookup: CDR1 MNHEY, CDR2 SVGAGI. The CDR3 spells CASSYSGRTVYGYTF. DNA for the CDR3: TGTGCCAGCAGTTACTCGGGCAGGACCGTCTATGGCTACACCTTC.

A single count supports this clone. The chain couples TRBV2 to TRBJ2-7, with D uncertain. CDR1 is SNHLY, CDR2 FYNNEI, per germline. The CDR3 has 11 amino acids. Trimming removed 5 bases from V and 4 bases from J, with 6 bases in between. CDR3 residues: CASSLRYEQYF. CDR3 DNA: TGTGCCAGCAGTCTCAGGTACGAGCAGTACTTC.

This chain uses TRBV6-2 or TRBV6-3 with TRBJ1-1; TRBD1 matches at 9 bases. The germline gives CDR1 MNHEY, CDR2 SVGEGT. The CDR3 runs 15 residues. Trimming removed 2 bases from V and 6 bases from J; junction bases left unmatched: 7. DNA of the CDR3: TGTGCCAGCAGTTACGCGGACAGGGGAGGCCCTGAAGCTTTCTTT. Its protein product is CASSYADRGGPEAFF.

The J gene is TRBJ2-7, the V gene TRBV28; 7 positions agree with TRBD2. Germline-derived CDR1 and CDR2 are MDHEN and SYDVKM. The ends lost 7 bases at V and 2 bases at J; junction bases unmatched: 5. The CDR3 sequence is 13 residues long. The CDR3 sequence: CASTGGHAYEQYF. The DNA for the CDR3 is TGTGCCAGCACGGGAGGCCACGCCTACGAGCAGTACTTC. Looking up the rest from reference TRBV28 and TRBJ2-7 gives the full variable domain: DVKVTQSSRYLVKRTGEKVFLECVQDMDHENMFWYRQDPGLGLRLIYFSYDVKMKEKGDIPEGYSVSREKKERFSLILESASTNQTSMYLCASTGGHAYEQYFGPGTRLTVT.